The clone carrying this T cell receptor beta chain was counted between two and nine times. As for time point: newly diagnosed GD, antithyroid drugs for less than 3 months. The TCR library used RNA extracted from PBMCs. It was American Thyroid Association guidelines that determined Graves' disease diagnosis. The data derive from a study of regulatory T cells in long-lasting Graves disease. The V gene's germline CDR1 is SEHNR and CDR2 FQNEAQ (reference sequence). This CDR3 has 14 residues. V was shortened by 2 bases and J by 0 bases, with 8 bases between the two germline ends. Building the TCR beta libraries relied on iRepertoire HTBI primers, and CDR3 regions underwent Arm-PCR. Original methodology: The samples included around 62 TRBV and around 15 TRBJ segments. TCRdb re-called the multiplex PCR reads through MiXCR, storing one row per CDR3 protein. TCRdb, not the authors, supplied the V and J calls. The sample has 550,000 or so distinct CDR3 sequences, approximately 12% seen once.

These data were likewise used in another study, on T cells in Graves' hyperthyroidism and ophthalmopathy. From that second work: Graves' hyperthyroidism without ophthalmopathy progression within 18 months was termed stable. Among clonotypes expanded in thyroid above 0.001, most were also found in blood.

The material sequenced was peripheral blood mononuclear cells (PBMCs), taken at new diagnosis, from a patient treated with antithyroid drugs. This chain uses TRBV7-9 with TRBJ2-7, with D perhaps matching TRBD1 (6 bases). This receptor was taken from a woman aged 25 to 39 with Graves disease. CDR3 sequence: CASSLLGASYEQYF. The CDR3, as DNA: TGTGCCAGCAGCTTACTGGGGGCCTCCTACGAGCAGTACTTC.